This T cell receptor beta chain was recovered during a study of blood T cell repertoires in COVID-19. Background on the study: Sites across the United States, Italy and Spain contributed samples from acute and convalescent COVID-19. T cells, B-cell-depleted T cells, or PBMCs provided the cDNA or gDNA that served as material.

Original processing methods: Estimation of nucleated cell counts relied on the amplification of reference gene primers. Clones were sequenced by immunoSEQ multiplex PCR, and TCRdb holds only the in-frame ones, with some missing. The D gene and trimming were derived from the DNA, and the V and J assignments and clone size from that table. The table lists approximately 120,000 clones, 80% of them singletons. The trim removed 8 bases at V and 2 bases at J, leaving 3 bases unmatched. From germline, CDR1 is SNHLY and CDR2 FYNNEI. This CDR3 has 13 residues. In its sample, this clone was seen many times. The receptor comes from a human donor in a cohort sampled during active COVID-19. This sequence joins TRBV2 and TRBJ1-2; TRBD1 matches 9 bases. The sequencing sample was made of peripheral blood. As DNA, the CDR3 is TGTGCCAGCCTCGGACAGGGGAACTATGGCTACACCTTC. Its translation is CASLGQGNYGYTF.